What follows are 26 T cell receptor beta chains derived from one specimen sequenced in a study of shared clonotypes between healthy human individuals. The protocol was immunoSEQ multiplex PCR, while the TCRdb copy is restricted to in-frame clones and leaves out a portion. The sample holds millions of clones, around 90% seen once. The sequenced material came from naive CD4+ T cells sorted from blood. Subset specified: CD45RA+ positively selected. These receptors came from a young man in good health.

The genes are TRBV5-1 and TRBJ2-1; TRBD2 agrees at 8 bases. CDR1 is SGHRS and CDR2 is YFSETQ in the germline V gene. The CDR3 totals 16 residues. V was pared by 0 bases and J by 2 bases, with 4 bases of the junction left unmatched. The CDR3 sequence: CASSLVSGAPYNEQFF. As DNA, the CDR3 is TGCGCCAGCAGCTTGGTTAGCGGGGCGCCCTACAATGAGCAGTTCTTC.

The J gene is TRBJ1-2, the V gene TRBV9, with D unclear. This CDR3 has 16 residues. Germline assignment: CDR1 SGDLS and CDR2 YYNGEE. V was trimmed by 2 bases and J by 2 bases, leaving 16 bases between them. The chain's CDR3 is CASSVSSRGLNYGYTF. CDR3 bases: TGTGCCAGCAGCGTGTCCAGCCGAGGACTGAACTATGGCTACACCTTC.

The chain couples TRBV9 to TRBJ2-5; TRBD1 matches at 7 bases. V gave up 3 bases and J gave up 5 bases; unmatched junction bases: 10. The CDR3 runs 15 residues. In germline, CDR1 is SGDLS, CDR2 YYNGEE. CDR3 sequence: CASSGTGSSRETQYF. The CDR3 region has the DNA TGTGCCAGCAGCGGGACAGGCAGTTCGCGGGAGACCCAGTACTTC. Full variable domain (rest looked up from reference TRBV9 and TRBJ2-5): DSGVTQTPKHLITATGQRVTLRCSPRSGDLSVYWYQQSLDQGLQFLIQYYNGEERAKGNILERFSAQQFPDLHSELNLSSLELGDSALYFCASSGTGSSRETQYFGPGTRLLVL.

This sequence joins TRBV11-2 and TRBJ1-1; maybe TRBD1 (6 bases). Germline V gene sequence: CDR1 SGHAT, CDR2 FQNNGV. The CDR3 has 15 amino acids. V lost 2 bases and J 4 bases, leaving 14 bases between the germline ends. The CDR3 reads CASSLSQGAGTEAFF. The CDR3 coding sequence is TGTGCCAGCAGCTTATCACAGGGTGCGGGCACTGAAGCTTTCTTT. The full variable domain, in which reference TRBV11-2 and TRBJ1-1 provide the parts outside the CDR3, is EAGVAQSPRYKIIEKRQSVAFWCNPISGHATLYWYQQILGQGPKLLIQFQNNGVVDDSQLPKDRFSAERLKGVDSTLKIQPAKLEDSAVYLCASSLSQGAGTEAFFGQGTRLTVV.

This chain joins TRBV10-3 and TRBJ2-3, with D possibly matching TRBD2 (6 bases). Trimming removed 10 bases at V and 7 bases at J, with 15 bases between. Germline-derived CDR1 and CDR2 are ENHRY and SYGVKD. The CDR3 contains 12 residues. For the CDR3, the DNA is TGTGCCACCGGCTACGGGAGCAATACGCAGTATTTT. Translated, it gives CATGYGSNTQYF.

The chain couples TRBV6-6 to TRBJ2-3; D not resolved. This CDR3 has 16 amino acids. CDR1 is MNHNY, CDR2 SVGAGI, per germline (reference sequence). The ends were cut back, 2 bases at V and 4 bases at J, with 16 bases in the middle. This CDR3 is CASSYPKGNNPDTQYF. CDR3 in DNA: TGTGCCAGCAGTTACCCCAAAGGGAATAACCCAGATACGCAGTATTTT.

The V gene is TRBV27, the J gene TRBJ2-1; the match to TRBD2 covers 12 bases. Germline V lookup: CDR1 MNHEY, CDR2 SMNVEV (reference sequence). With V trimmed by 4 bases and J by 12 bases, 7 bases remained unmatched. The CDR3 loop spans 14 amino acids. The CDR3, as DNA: TGTGCCAGCAGTTCACTAGCGGGGGGCGCCACGCAGTTCTTC. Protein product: CASSSLAGGATQFF.

The DNA of the CDR3 is TGTGCCAGCAGCTTATATTACAGCTTGACTAATGAAAAACTGTTTTTT. Protein product: CASSLYYSLTNEKLFF. V gene TRBV7-6 combines with J gene TRBJ1-4; D gene ambiguous. The CDR3 is 16 residues long. The germline CDR1 and CDR2 sequences are SGHVS and FNYEAQ. Trimming left V 2 bases short and J 2 bases short, with 12 bases between.

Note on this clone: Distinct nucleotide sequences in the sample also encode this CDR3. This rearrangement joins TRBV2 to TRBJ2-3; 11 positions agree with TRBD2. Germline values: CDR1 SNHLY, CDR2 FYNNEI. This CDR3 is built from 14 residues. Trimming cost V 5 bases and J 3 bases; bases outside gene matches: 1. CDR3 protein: CASSLAGGTDTQYF. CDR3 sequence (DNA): TGTGCCAGCAGTCTAGCGGGAGGAACAGATACGCAGTATTTT.

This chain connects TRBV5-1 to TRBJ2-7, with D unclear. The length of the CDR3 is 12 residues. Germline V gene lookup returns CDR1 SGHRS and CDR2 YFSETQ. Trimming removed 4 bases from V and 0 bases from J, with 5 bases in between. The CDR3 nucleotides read TGCGCCAGCAGCCAACCCTCCTACGAGCAGTACTTC. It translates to CASSQPSYEQYF.

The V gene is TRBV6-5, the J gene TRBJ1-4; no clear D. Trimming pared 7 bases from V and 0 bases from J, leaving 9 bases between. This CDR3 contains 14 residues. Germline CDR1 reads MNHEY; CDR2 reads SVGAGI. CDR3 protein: CASKSGSTNEKLFF. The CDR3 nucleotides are TGTGCCAGCAAGTCCGGATCAACTAATGAAAAACTGTTTTTT.

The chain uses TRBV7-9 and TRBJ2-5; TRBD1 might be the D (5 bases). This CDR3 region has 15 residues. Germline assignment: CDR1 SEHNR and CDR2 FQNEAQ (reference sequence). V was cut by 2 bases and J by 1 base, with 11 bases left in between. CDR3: CASSLQPTGQETQYF. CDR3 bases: TGTGCCAGCAGCTTACAGCCAACAGGCCAAGAGACCCAGTACTTC. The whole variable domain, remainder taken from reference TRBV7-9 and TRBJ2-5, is DTGVSQNPRHKITKRGQNVTFRCDPISEHNRLYWYRQTLGQGPEFLTYFQNEAQLEKSRLLSDRFSAERPKGSFSTLEIQRTEQGDSAMYLCASSLQPTGQETQYFGPGTRLLVL.

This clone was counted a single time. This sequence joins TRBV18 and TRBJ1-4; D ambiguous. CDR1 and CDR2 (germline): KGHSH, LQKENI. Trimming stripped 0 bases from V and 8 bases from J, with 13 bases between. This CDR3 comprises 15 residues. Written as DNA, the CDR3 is TGTGCCAGCTCACCACCCATGAGACACGGGGAAAAACTGTTTTTT. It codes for CASSPPMRHGEKLFF. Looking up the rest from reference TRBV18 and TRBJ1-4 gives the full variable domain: NAGVMQNPRHLVRRRGQEARLRCSPMKGHSHVYWYRQLPEEGLKFMVYLQKENIIDESGMPKERFSAEFPKEGPSILRIQQVVRGDSAAYFCASSPPMRHGEKLFFGSGTQLSVL.

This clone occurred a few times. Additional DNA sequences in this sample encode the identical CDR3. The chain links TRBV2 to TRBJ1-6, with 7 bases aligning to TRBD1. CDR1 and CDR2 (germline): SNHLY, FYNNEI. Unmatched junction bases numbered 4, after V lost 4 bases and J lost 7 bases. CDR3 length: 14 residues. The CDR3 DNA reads TGTGCCAGCAGTGTAGACAGGGTGAATTCACCCCTCCACTTT. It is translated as CASSVDRVNSPLHF.

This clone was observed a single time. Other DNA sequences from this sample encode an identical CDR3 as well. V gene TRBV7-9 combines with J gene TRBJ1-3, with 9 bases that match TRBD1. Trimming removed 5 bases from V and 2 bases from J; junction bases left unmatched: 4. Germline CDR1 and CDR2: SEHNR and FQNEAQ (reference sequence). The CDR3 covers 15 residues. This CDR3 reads CASSLGQGTGNTIYF. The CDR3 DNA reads TGTGCCAGCAGCCTGGGACAGGGCACTGGAAACACCATATATTTT.

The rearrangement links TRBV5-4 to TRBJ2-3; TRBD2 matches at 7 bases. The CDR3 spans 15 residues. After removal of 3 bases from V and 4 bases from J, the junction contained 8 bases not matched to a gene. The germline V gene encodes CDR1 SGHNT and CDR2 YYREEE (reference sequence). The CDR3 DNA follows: TGTGCCAGCAGCTCGGGACTAAGAATGGCAGATACGCAGTATTTT. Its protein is CASSSGLRMADTQYF.

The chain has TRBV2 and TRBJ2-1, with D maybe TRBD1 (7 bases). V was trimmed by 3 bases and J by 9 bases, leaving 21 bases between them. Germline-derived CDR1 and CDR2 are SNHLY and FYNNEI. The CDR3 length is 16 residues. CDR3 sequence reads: CASSDFRGAKGGEQFF. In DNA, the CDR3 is TGTGCCAGCAGTGACTTCAGGGGGGCAAAGGGTGGTGAGCAGTTCTTC.

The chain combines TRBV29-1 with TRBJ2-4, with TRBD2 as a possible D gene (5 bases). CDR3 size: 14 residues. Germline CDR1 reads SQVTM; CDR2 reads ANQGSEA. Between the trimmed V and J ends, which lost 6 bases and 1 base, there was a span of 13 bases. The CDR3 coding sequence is TGCAGCGTCGACGAACTAGGGGCCAAAAACATTCAGTACTTC. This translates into CSVDELGAKNIQYF.

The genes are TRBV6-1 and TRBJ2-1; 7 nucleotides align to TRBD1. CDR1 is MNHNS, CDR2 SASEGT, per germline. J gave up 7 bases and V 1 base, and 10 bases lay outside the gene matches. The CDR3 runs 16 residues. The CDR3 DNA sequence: TGTGCCAGCAGTGAAGTAGGGGGCCCGGGTTGGAATGAGCAGTTCTTC. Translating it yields CASSEVGGPGWNEQFF.

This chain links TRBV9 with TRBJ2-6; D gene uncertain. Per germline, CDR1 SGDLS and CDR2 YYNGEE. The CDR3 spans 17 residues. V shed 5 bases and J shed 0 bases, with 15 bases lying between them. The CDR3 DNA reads TGTGCCAGCAGTGAACCCGGACCTGGCTCTGGGGCCAACGTCCTGACTTTC. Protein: CASSEPGPGSGANVLTF.

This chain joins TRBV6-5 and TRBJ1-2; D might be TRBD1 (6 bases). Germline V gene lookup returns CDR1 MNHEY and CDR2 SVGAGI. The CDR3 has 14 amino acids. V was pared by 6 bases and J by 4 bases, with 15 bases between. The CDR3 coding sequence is TGTGCCAGCAGCCCATCCGGGGGCGGCTATGGCTACACCTTC. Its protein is CASSPSGGGYGYTF.

DNA of the CDR3: TGCGCCAGCAGCCTTGTAGCGGGGGACTACTACGAGCAGTACTTC. Its translation: CASSLVAGDYYEQYF. The chain joins TRBV5-1 to TRBJ2-7; 9 nucleotides line up with TRBD2. The length of the CDR3 is 15 residues. Germline values: CDR1 SGHRS, CDR2 YFSETQ. V was pared by 4 bases and J by 3 bases, with 8 bases of the junction left unmatched.

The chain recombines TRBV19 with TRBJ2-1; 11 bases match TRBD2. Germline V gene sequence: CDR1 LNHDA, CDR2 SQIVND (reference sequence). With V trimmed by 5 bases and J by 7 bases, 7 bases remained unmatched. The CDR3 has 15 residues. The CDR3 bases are TGTGCCAGTAGTGAAACTAGCGGGAGTGGAAATGAGCAGTTCTTC. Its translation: CASSETSGSGNEQFF.

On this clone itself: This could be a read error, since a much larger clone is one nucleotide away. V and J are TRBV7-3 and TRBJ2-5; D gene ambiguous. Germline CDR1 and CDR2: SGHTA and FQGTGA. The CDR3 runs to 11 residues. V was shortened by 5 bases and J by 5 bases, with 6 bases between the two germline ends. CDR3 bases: TGTGCCAGCAGCGTAGGGGAGACCCAGTACTTC. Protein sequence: CASSVGETQYF.

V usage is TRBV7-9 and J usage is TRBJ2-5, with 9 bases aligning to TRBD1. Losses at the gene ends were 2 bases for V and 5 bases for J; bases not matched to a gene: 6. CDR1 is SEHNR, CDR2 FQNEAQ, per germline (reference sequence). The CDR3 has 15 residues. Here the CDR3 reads CASSLSGTGTETQYF. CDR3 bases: TGTGCCAGCAGCTTATCCGGGACAGGGACCGAGACCCAGTACTTC.

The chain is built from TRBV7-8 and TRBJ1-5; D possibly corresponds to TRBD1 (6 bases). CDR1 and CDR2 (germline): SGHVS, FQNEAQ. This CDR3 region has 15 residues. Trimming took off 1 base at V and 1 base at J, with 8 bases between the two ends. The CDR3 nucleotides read TGTGCCAGCAGCTTAGAAGGACAGAGCAATCAGCCCCAGCATTTT. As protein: CASSLEGQSNQPQHF. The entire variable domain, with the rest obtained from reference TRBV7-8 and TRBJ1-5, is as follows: GAGVSQSPRYKVAKRGQDVALRCDPISGHVSLFWYQQALGQGPEFLTYFQNEAQLDKSGLPSDRFFAERPEGSVSTLKIQRTQQEDSAVYLCASSLEGQSNQPQHFGDGTRLSIL.